The 27 T cell receptor beta chains below come from one sample, sequenced in a study of T cells in Graves' hyperthyroidism and ophthalmopathy. TCR beta CDR3 regions were amplified from RNA. An initial round of RT-PCR targeting the TCR CDR3 relied on the HTBI primer set. TCRdb analysed the multiplex PCR reads with MiXCR anew, one entry per CDR3 protein. The table lists under 400,000 distinct CDR3 sequences, 15% to 20% of them singletons, with roughly 16% in the top ten. Sequencing was done on a sample of blood. These TCRs come from a woman in her thirties or forties with Graves' ophthalmopathy.

The rearrangement joins TRBV5-1 to TRBJ2-2; 13 bases line up with TRBD2. V lost 4 bases and J lost 6; bases outside the gene matches: 6. There are 16 residues in the CDR3. Germline V gives CDR1 SGHRS, CDR2 YFSETQ. CDR3 in amino acids: CASSNTSGRAAGELFF. CDR3 coding DNA: TGCGCCAGCAGCAACACTAGCGGGAGGGCCGCCGGGGAGCTGTTTTTT.

This clonotype occurred many times. This sequence joins TRBV6-5 and TRBJ1-5; TRBD1 might be the D (6 bases). Germline CDR1 and CDR2: MNHEY and SVGAGI. The CDR3 has 13 amino acids. V was trimmed by 8 bases and J by 4 bases, leaving 12 bases between them. CDR3 sequence: CASGDTINQPQHF. CDR3 nucleotide sequence: TGTGCCAGCGGGGACACGATAAATCAGCCCCAGCATTTT.

This clonotype was observed many times. The chain combines TRBV6-1 with TRBJ1-2; 9 positions agree with TRBD1. There are 14 residues in the CDR3. Per the germline V gene, CDR1 is MNHNS and CDR2 is SASEGT. CDR3 protein: CVAQPGTGMHGYTF. DNA of the CDR3: TGTGTCGCCCAACCCGGGACAGGGATGCACGGCTACACCTTC.

This clonotype appeared many times. J is TRBJ2-7 and V is TRBV6-5; either TRBD1 or TRBD2 may supply D (5 bases each). Per the germline V gene, CDR1 is MNHEY and CDR2 is SVGAGI. The CDR3 is 18 amino acids. Trimming pared 0 bases from V and 2 bases from J, leaving 20 bases between. This CDR3 is CASSYSRGGNGLPYEQYF. DNA of the CDR3: TGTGCCAGCAGTTACTCGAGGGGTGGGAACGGACTGCCCTACGAGCAGTACTTC.

The rearrangement uses TRBV9 and TRBJ2-7; D unclear. This CDR3 has 14 residues. With 0 bases removed from V and 2 bases from J, the gap between germline ends came to 9 bases. Per the germline V gene, CDR1 is SGDLS and CDR2 is YYNGEE. The chain's CDR3 is CASSVEARTYEQYF. DNA for the CDR3: TGTGCCAGCAGCGTAGAGGCCAGAACCTACGAGCAGTACTTC.

This clonotype was found many times. This sequence joins TRBV5-1 and TRBJ1-1; possibly TRBD1 for D (6 bases). V lost 0 bases to trimming and J lost 1 base, with 13 bases between them. CDR1 is SGHRS and CDR2 is YFSETQ in the germline V gene. The CDR3 is made up of 16 amino acids. The CDR3 DNA sequence: TGCGCCAGCAGCTTGGTCGGGGGCAGGCGGAACACTGAAGCTTTCTTT. Its protein product is CASSLVGGRRNTEAFF.

The sample holds many counts of this clonotype. The V gene is TRBV20-1, the J gene TRBJ1-4, with D unresolved. The CDR3 has 13 residues. The germline V gene has CDR1 DFQATT and CDR2 SNEGSKA (reference sequence). V was cut by 3 bases and J by 6 bases, with 11 bases left in between. CDR3 coding DNA: TGCAGTGCTAGCAGTGTATCAGATGAAAAACTGTTTTTT. This sequence encodes CSASSVSDEKLFF.

This clonotype appeared a few times. This could be a read error, since a much larger clone is one nucleotide away. The V gene is TRBV9, the J gene TRBJ2-7; D assignment may be TRBD1 or TRBD2 (5 bases each). The V end lost 0 bases, the J end lost 2 bases, and 12 bases lay between the germline ends. CDR1 is SGDLS and CDR2 is YYNGEE in the germline V gene. The CDR3 is 15 residues long. The CDR3 spells CASSVGGAVTYEQYF. CDR3 sequence (DNA): TGTGCCAGCAGCGTAGGAGGGGCCGTAACCTACGAGCAGTACTTC.

This clonotype was seen just once. The CDR3 region has the DNA TGTGCCAGCTCACAAAACAGAGGGAACACTGAAGCTTTCTTT. Amino acids: CASSQNRGNTEAFF. The chain recombines TRBV18 with TRBJ1-1, with D unresolved. Trimming took off 4 bases at V and 1 base at J, with 10 bases between the two ends. This CDR3 is built from 14 residues. The germline gives CDR1 KGHSH, CDR2 LQKENI.

The chain joins TRBV11-1 to TRBJ2-4; a possible D gene is TRBD2 (6 bases). The germline CDR1 and CDR2 sequences are SGHAT and FQDESV (reference sequence). Trimming took off 1 base at V and 7 bases at J, with 23 bases between the two ends. The CDR3 is 18 amino acids. CDR3 sequence reads: CASSLGRLGRGGGNIQYF. In DNA, the CDR3 is TGTGCCAGCAGCTTAGGGAGGCTCGGGAGAGGTGGTGGGAACATTCAGTACTTC.

This clonotype was seen at least ten times. The chain employs TRBV29-1 and TRBJ2-7, with D perhaps matching TRBD2 (6 bases). Germline loops: CDR1 SQVTM, CDR2 ANQGSEA. The length of the CDR3 is 15 residues. V lost 7 bases and J 0 bases, leaving 19 bases between the germline ends. The chain's CDR3 is CSALGSGDDSYEQYF. CDR3 sequence (DNA): TGCAGCGCCTTGGGGTCGGGGGATGACTCCTACGAGCAGTACTTC.

This clonotype was seen many times. This chain connects TRBV7-2 to TRBJ2-7, with D possibly called TRBD1 or TRBD2 (5 bases each). Trimming pared 6 bases from V and 1 base from J, leaving 19 bases between. The CDR3 has 16 residues. CDR1 and CDR2 (germline): SGHTA, FQGNSA. CDR3 bases: TGTGCCAGCAGACAAGGCCGGGACGCGATTTCCTACGAGCAGTACTTC. It translates to CASRQGRDAISYEQYF.

This clonotype has at least ten counts. The chain has TRBV6-5 and TRBJ1-1; D is possibly TRBD1 (5 bases). V was pared by 2 bases and J by 1 base, with 8 bases between. The CDR3 covers 14 residues. Germline V lookup: CDR1 MNHEY, CDR2 SVGAGI. DNA of the CDR3: TGTGCCAGCAGTTACCGGGGCAGGAACACTGAAGCTTTCTTT. It yields the protein CASSYRGRNTEAFF.

This clonotype has ten or more counts. V and J are TRBV28 and TRBJ1-5, with D maybe TRBD1 (5 bases). V was pared by 10 bases and J by 2 bases, with 12 bases between. Germline V gene sequence: CDR1 MDHEN, CDR2 SYDVKM. The CDR3 runs to 13 residues. The CDR3 sequence is CAIRGRGNQPQHF. DNA for the CDR3: TGTGCCATAAGGGGTCGGGGCAATCAGCCCCAGCATTTT.

The chain couples TRBV6-5 to TRBJ2-7, with 7 nucleotides matching TRBD1. CDR1 is MNHEY, CDR2 SVGAGI, per germline. The CDR3 runs to 13 residues. Trimming took 4 bases from V and 3 from J; bases not matched to a gene: 3. The CDR3 sequence is CASSLNRGYEQYF. The CDR3 nucleotides read TGTGCCAGCAGTTTAAACAGGGGCTACGAGCAGTACTTC.

This clonotype appeared many times. The chain employs TRBV6-5 and TRBJ2-7; TRBD1 matches at 8 bases. The CDR3 consists of 14 residues. Germline trimming cut 7 bases from V and 2 bases from J; bases unmatched to any gene: 7. Germline V CDR1 and CDR2: MNHEY, SVGAGI. The CDR3 loop is CASNPAGGPYEQYF. For the CDR3, the DNA is TGTGCCAGCAATCCGGCAGGGGGCCCCTACGAGCAGTACTTC.

This clonotype has at least ten counts. CDR3 bases: TGTGCCAGCAGCTTAGCCCGGGGGTGGGGTAAACAGCCCCAGCATTTT. This codes for CASSLARGWGKQPQHF. The chain uses TRBV7-8 and TRBJ1-5, with D perhaps TRBD1 (5 bases). The V end lost 0 bases, the J end lost 7 bases, and 16 bases lay between the germline ends. The CDR3 extends over 16 amino acids. Germline V CDR1 and CDR2: SGHVS, FQNEAQ. Variable domain in full (rest from reference TRBV7-8 and TRBJ1-5): GAGVSQSPRYKVAKRGQDVALRCDPISGHVSLFWYQQALGQGPEFLTYFQNEAQLDKSGLPSDRFFAERPEGSVSTLKIQRTQQEDSAVYLCASSLARGWGKQPQHFGDGTRLSIL.

This clonotype occurred many times. Germline is not matched at one junction end, which may reflect a read error. J is TRBJ1-2 and V is TRBV28, with TRBD1 as a possible D gene (5 bases). This CDR3 has 12 residues. Germline loops: CDR1 MDHEN, CDR2 SYDVKM. CDR3 nucleotides: TGTGTCAGCAGTTCCGGACACCATGGCTACACCTTC. Amino acid sequence: CVSSSGHHGYTF.

The table lists this clonotype with many counts. The chain recombines TRBV5-6 with TRBJ1-6, with TRBD1 matching 7 bases. This CDR3 is 15 amino acids long. After removal of 4 bases from V and 4 bases from J, the junction contained 5 bases not matched to a gene. The germline CDR1 and CDR2 sequences are SGHDT and YYEEEE. The CDR3 nucleotides are TGTGCCAGCAGCCAGGGACAGCTTTATAATTCACCCCTCCACTTT. Protein: CASSQGQLYNSPLHF.

This clonotype was seen repeatedly, ten times or more. This chain joins TRBV7-2 and TRBJ1-1; D unclear. V lost 5 bases, J lost 5 bases, and 18 bases lay in between. The V gene's germline CDR1 is SGHTA and CDR2 FQGNSA. The CDR3 is made up of 15 amino acids. The CDR3 here is CASSLPETGRTEAFF. The CDR3 region has the DNA TGTGCCAGCAGCCTCCCCGAAACGGGGAGGACTGAAGCTTTCTTT. Supplemented by reference TRBV7-2 and TRBJ1-1, the full variable domain reads GAGVSQSPSNKVTEKGKDVELRCDPISGHTALYWYRQSLGQGLEFLIYFQGNSAPDKSGLPSDRFSAERTGGSVSTLTIQRTQQEDSAVYLCASSLPETGRTEAFFGQGTRLTVV.

This clonotype has a count of ten or more. The chain uses TRBV6-1 and TRBJ2-3, with D hard to call. V shed 11 bases and J shed 4 bases, with 10 bases lying between them. Germline assignment: CDR1 MNHNS and CDR2 SASEGT. This CDR3 comprises 11 residues. The CDR3 here is CASARSDTQYF. The CDR3 DNA reads as TGTGCCTCCGCTAGGTCAGATACGCAGTATTTT.

This clonotype came up many times. The chain recombines TRBV6-2 or TRBV6-3 with TRBJ2-7, with 9 bases lining up with TRBD1. Germline V lookup: CDR1 MNHEY, CDR2 SVGEGT. Trimming took 2 bases from V and 7 from J; bases not matched to a gene: 6. The CDR3 is 14 residues long. CDR3 amino acids: CASSYGDRVREQYF. The DNA for the CDR3 is TGTGCCAGCAGTTACGGGGACAGGGTACGGGAGCAGTACTTC.

This clonotype was observed a few times. The rearrangement joins TRBV6-5 to TRBJ1-2; 8 nucleotides match TRBD1. Germline V gene lookup returns CDR1 MNHEY and CDR2 SVGAGI. J gave up 8 bases and V 4 bases, and 12 bases lay outside the gene matches. The CDR3 contains 15 residues. In DNA form, the CDR3 reads TGTGCCAGCAGTTTTGGACAGGGTAGAGTGCGAGGCTACACCTTC. Translating it yields CASSFGQGRVRGYTF.

This clonotype showed up many times. The J gene is TRBJ2-7, the V gene TRBV27, with 11 bases identical to TRBD1. The germline CDR1 and CDR2 sequences are MNHEY and SMNVEV (reference sequence). This CDR3 has 15 amino acids. Germline trimming cut 3 bases from V and 6 bases from J; bases unmatched to any gene: 7. CDR3 loop: CASSLVGTGGSEQYF. In DNA, the CDR3 is TGTGCCAGCAGTTTGGTTGGGACAGGGGGTTCCGAGCAGTACTTC.

This clonotype was seen at least ten times. The V gene is TRBV13, the J gene TRBJ2-7; no definite D call. This CDR3 contains 13 residues. CDR1 PRHDT and CDR2 FYEKMQ come from the germline V gene (reference sequence). With 0 bases removed from V and 6 bases from J, the gap between germline ends came to 9 bases. In DNA form, the CDR3 reads TGTGCCAGCAGCTTAGGCCCTTTGAGCGAGCAGTACTTC. Translating gives CASSLGPLSEQYF.

V usage is TRBV12-3 or TRBV12-4 and J usage is TRBJ1-2, with 9 nucleotides matching TRBD1. The CDR3 runs to 16 residues. With 6 bases clipped from V and 4 bases from J, the junction kept 12 bases outside the gene matches. DNA of the CDR3: TGTGCCAGCAGCCCAGGGGACAGGGTCCTACGCTATGGCTACACCTTC. It specifies CASSPGDRVLRYGYTF.

This rearrangement joins TRBV11-3 to TRBJ2-5; the D call may be TRBD1 or TRBD2 (5 bases each). V was pared by 3 bases and J by 5 bases, with 10 bases between. Germline CDR1 is SGHNT and CDR2 is YENEEA. The CDR3 has 13 amino acids. The CDR3 loop is CASSLGEWETQYF. CDR3 DNA: TGTGCCAGCAGCTTGGGGGAATGGGAGACCCAGTACTTC. Combining the CDR3 with reference TRBV11-3 and TRBJ2-5 gives the whole variable domain EAGVVQSPRYKIIEKKQPVAFWCNPISGHNTLYWYLQNLGQGPELLIRYENEEAVDDSQLPKDRFSAERLKGVDSTLKIQPAELGDSAVYLCASSLGEWETQYFGPGTRLLVL.